One sample yielded the 3 T cell receptor beta chains listed below, sequenced in a study of shared clonotypes between healthy human individuals. TCRdb's table, derived via immunoSEQ multiplex PCR, lists solely in-frame clones and lacks some. The repertoire holds about 1.5 million clones, with nearly 99% as singletons. Sequenced input: naive CD4+ T cells sorted from blood. Documented subset: CD45RA+ positively selected. All receptors derive from a man in his thirties or forties in good health.

The genes are TRBV4-1 and TRBJ2-3; 11 positions match TRBD2. Germline V gene sequence: CDR1 MGHRA, CDR2 YSYEKL. The CDR3 consists of 17 residues. With 2 bases clipped from V and 2 bases from J, the junction kept 6 bases outside the gene matches. The CDR3 sequence: CASSQYLAGGDTDTQYF. DNA of the CDR3: TGCGCCAGCAGCCAATACCTAGCGGGAGGTGACACAGATACGCAGTATTTT.

This rearrangement joins TRBV28 to TRBJ2-2; no definite D call. Germline V gene lookup returns CDR1 MDHEN and CDR2 SYDVKM. CDR3 length: 13 residues. The ends were cut back, 7 bases at V and 5 bases at J, with 11 bases in the middle. CDR3 amino acids: CASNEIATGELFF. The CDR3 nucleotides are TGTGCCAGCAACGAAATCGCGACCGGGGAGCTGTTTTTT.

Only one count was recorded for this clone. This rearrangement joins TRBV28 to TRBJ2-1, with D possibly being TRBD1 (6 bases). Trimming left V 8 bases short and J 4 bases short, with 12 bases between. Looked up from germline, CDR1 is MDHEN and CDR2 is SYDVKM. The CDR3 has 13 residues. This CDR3 reads CASWTAGYNEQFF. CDR3 coding DNA: TGTGCCAGCTGGACAGCTGGTTACAATGAGCAGTTCTTC.